A single sample is the source of the 22 T cell receptor beta chains below, sequenced in a study of blood T cell repertoires in COVID-19. Libraries were prepared by immunoSEQ multiplex PCR; TCRdb keeps only in-frame clonotypes and omits some of them. The data hold about 59,000 clones, with around 80% observed a single time. Sequenced sample: peripheral blood. Receptors were obtained from a man in his sixties with acute or convalescent COVID-19.

The V call is TRBV11-2, the J call TRBJ2-3; TRBD2 agrees at 8 bases. Looked up from germline, CDR1 is SGHAT and CDR2 is FQNNGV. V gave up 4 bases and J gave up 1 base; unmatched junction bases: 1. The CDR3 consists of 14 residues. The CDR3 is CASSSLAGTDTQYF. In nucleotides, the CDR3 is TGTGCCAGCAGCTCACTAGCGGGCACAGATACGCAGTATTTT. The variable domain in full, completed from reference TRBV11-2 and TRBJ2-3, reads EAGVAQSPRYKIIEKRQSVAFWCNPISGHATLYWYQQILGQGPKLLIQFQNNGVVDDSQLPKDRFSAERLKGVDSTLKIQPAKLEDSAVYLCASSSLAGTDTQYFGPGTRLTVL.

V usage is TRBV7-2 and J usage is TRBJ1-2; D is possibly TRBD1 (6 bases). Germline CDR1 is SGHTA and CDR2 is FQGNSA. The CDR3 totals 14 residues. V dropped 5 bases and J dropped 3 bases, with 13 bases sitting between them. CDR3 sequence: CASSTRQAHYGYTF. DNA of the CDR3: TGTGCCAGCAGCACCCGACAGGCTCACTATGGCTACACCTTC.

This chain links TRBV7-9 with TRBJ1-1; D gene uncertain. The CDR3 has 18 residues. Germline assignment: CDR1 SEHNR and CDR2 FQNEAQ (reference sequence). V lost 5 bases and J 4 bases, leaving 26 bases between the germline ends. CDR3 nucleotides: TGTGCCAGCAGCCGACCGTTATGGGGTCGTGGTCGGGGCACTGAAGCTTTCTTT. Translation gives CASSRPLWGRGRGTEAFF.

V is TRBV19 and J is TRBJ1-1; TRBD1 matches 8 bases. Looked up from germline, CDR1 is LNHDA and CDR2 is SQIVND (reference sequence). The CDR3 totals 13 residues. V shed 8 bases, J shed 3 bases, and the junction held 5 bases outside the gene matches. The CDR3 nucleotides read TGTGCCAGTTCGACAGGGGTCGACACTGAAGCTTTCTTT. Protein product: CASSTGVDTEAFF.

The chain uses TRBV4-1 and TRBJ2-2; 7 nucleotides line up with TRBD2. V shed 8 bases and J 6 bases; nucleotides not matched to a gene: 18. This CDR3 has 17 residues. Per germline, CDR1 MGHRA and CDR2 YSYEKL. CDR3 sequence: CASGWSGEIVVPGELFF. The CDR3 region has the DNA TGCGCCAGCGGGTGGAGCGGGGAGATAGTAGTACCCGGGGAGCTGTTTTTT.

This clone has only one observation. The chain recombines TRBV30 with TRBJ2-7; maybe TRBD1 (5 bases). Germline V lookup: CDR1 GTSNPN, CDR2 SVGIG (reference sequence). V gave up 3 bases and J gave up 0 bases, with 12 bases separating them. This CDR3 is built from 14 residues. The DNA for the CDR3 is TGTGCCTGGAGATCCAGGGCCCTCTCCTACGAGCAGTACTTC. As protein: CAWRSRALSYEQYF.

V usage is TRBV6-6 and J usage is TRBJ1-5; the match to TRBD1 covers 7 bases. V shed 4 bases, J shed 3 bases, and the junction held 3 bases outside the gene matches. Germline loops: CDR1 MNHNY, CDR2 SVGAGI (reference sequence). The CDR3 extends over 14 amino acids. The CDR3 protein is CASSLTGPNQPQHF. CDR3 bases: TGTGCCAGCAGTTTGACAGGGCCCAATCAGCCCCAGCATTTT.

The gene calls are TRBV18 and TRBJ1-1; unclear D gene. Trimming left V 3 bases short and J 1 base short, with 18 bases between. The CDR3 has 17 residues. CDR1 KGHSH and CDR2 LQKENI come from the germline V gene. Written as DNA, the CDR3 is TGTGCCAGCTCACCCCAAAGCAGCAGGTCACCGAACACTGAAGCTTTCTTT. Translation gives CASSPQSSRSPNTEAFF.

This clone was counted between two and nine times. The V and J genes are TRBV6-2 or TRBV6-3 and TRBJ1-5; 7 bases line up with TRBD1. Per germline, CDR1 MNHEY and CDR2 SVGEGT. The junction had 9 bases not matched to a gene; V was cut back by 6 bases and J by 7 bases. The CDR3 runs to 14 residues. CDR3 bases: TGTGCCAGCAGCCGGTCAACAGGGGTCCAGCCCCAGCATTTT. This codes for CASSRSTGVQPQHF.

This clone was seen a few times. The chain recombines TRBV5-1 with TRBJ2-7; TRBD2 matches 10 bases. V was clipped by 4 bases and J by 2 bases; unmatched bases: 6. The CDR3 sequence is 15 residues long. Looked up from germline, CDR1 is SGHRS and CDR2 is YFSETQ. CDR3 sequence (DNA): TGCGCCAGCAGCCCCGGGACTAGCGTAACCTACGAGCAGTACTTC. As protein: CASSPGTSVTYEQYF. Using reference TRBV5-1 and TRBJ2-7 for the parts outside the CDR3, the full variable domain is KAGVTQTPRYLIKTRGQQVTLSCSPISGHRSVSWYQQTPGQGLQFLFEYFSETQRNKGNFPGRFSGRQFSNSRSEMNVSTLELGDSALYLCASSPGTSVTYEQYFGPGTRLTVT.

This clone was seen once. The V and J genes are TRBV28 and TRBJ1-2; a weak D match, TRBD1 (5 bases). The CDR3 runs to 14 residues. The V end was cut by 6 bases, the J end by 8 bases, with 19 bases between. From germline, CDR1 is MDHEN and CDR2 SYDVKM. CDR3 sequence: CASRREGPVRGYTF. The DNA of the CDR3 is TGTGCCAGCAGGAGGGAGGGGCCCGTGAGAGGCTACACCTTC.

This clone was recorded a few times. This chain uses TRBV2 with TRBJ2-4, with D tentatively TRBD1 (6 bases). CDR3 size: 14 residues. With 4 bases removed from V and 7 bases from J, the gap between germline ends came to 14 bases. CDR1 is SNHLY and CDR2 is FYNNEI in the germline V gene. The CDR3 here is CASSVQGTFNIQYF. In DNA, the CDR3 is TGTGCCAGCAGTGTCCAGGGGACCTTTAACATTCAGTACTTC.

V usage is TRBV19 and J usage is TRBJ1-1; D perhaps matches TRBD1 (5 bases). V dropped 3 bases and J dropped 6 bases, with 14 bases sitting between them. Per the germline V gene, CDR1 is LNHDA and CDR2 is SQIVND (reference sequence). The CDR3 loop spans 14 amino acids. In nucleotides, the CDR3 is TGTGCCAGTAGTATCTCCGGAGGGGAAGCTGAAGCTTTCTTT. Protein: CASSISGGEAEAFF.

The chain couples TRBV19 to TRBJ1-1, with D uncertain. The germline V and J ends were trimmed by 1 base and 1 base, with 16 bases remaining between them. Per germline, CDR1 LNHDA and CDR2 SQIVND (reference sequence). The CDR3 is made up of 17 amino acids. The CDR3 DNA is TGTGCCAGTAGTATAGGAGGTCGAGTCACCGCGAACACTGAAGCTTTCTTT. Translation: CASSIGGRVTANTEAFF.

The J gene is TRBJ2-2, the V gene TRBV24-1; D perhaps matches TRBD2 (6 bases). The CDR3 totals 18 residues. Germline loops: CDR1 KGHDR, CDR2 SFDVKD. Deletions cut 6 bases from V and 0 bases from J, with 19 bases between. The CDR3 coding sequence is TGTGCCACCAGTCCTATTGTCGGGACTGCCACGAACACCGGGGAGCTGTTTTTT. Protein: CATSPIVGTATNTGELFF.

The chain is built from TRBV20-1 and TRBJ2-3, with D perhaps TRBD2 (6 bases). The length of the CDR3 is 11 residues. V lost 5 bases and J 11 bases, leaving 14 bases between the germline ends. Germline CDR1 is DFQATT and CDR2 is SNEGSKA (reference sequence). In nucleotides, the CDR3 is TGCAGTGCTGCACCCGGGAGCTTGCAGTATTTT. This sequence encodes CSAAPGSLQYF.

The V gene is TRBV7-2, the J gene TRBJ1-1; D not resolved. The germline CDR1 and CDR2 sequences are SGHTA and FQGNSA. Trimming removed 4 bases from V and 2 bases from J, with 2 bases in between. CDR3 length equals 11 residues. CDR3 protein: CASSSNTEAFF. The DNA for the CDR3 is TGTGCCAGCAGCTCAAACACTGAAGCTTTCTTT.

The rearrangement links TRBV7-8 to TRBJ2-7; D is perhaps TRBD1 (6 bases). V gave up 5 bases and J gave up 7 bases, with 21 bases separating them. From germline, CDR1 is SGHVS and CDR2 FQNEAQ. The CDR3 covers 15 residues. The CDR3 coding sequence is TGTGCCAGCAGCCCCCGCCGGGACACGGTGGAAGAGCAGTACTTC. This sequence encodes CASSPRRDTVEEQYF.

This clone was seen only a few times. The chain carries TRBV5-6 and TRBJ2-3; TRBD2 aligns across 9 bases. The CDR3 is 17 amino acids. After removal of 0 bases from V and 2 bases from J, the junction contained 7 bases not matched to a gene. CDR1 is SGHDT, CDR2 YYEEEE, per germline. DNA for the CDR3: TGTGCCAGCAGCTTGGCCGAGGCTAGCGGGGTCACAGATACGCAGTATTTT. This sequence encodes CASSLAEASGVTDTQYF.

The chain links TRBV7-2 to TRBJ2-7; a weak D match, TRBD2 (5 bases). Germline V gene lookup returns CDR1 SGHTA and CDR2 FQGNSA. The CDR3 extends over 14 amino acids. Deletions cut 0 bases from V and 3 bases from J, with 9 bases between. The CDR3 reads CASSLATTSYEQYF. CDR3 sequence (DNA): TGTGCCAGCAGCTTAGCGACTACCAGCTACGAGCAGTACTTC.

The rearrangement uses TRBV7-9 and TRBJ2-5, with 8 bases that match TRBD2. After removal of 4 bases from V and 5 bases from J, the junction contained 9 bases not matched to a gene. Germline V gene data show CDR1 as SEHNR and CDR2 as FQNEAQ (reference sequence). The CDR3 extends over 15 amino acids. The CDR3 DNA is TGTGCCAGCAGCTCCAAAGCGGGAGTAGGGGAGACCCAGTACTTC. Protein product: CASSSKAGVGETQYF. The whole variable domain, remainder taken from reference TRBV7-9 and TRBJ2-5, is DTGVSQNPRHKITKRGQNVTFRCDPISEHNRLYWYRQTLGQGPEFLTYFQNEAQLEKSRLLSDRFSAERPKGSFSTLEIQRTEQGDSAMYLCASSSKAGVGETQYFGPGTRLLVL.

This sequence joins TRBV19 and TRBJ2-7, with D possibly TRBD1 on 5 matching bases. CDR1 and CDR2 from the germline V gene are LNHDA and SQIVND (reference sequence). This CDR3 comprises 14 residues. V dropped 3 bases and J dropped 4 bases, with 13 bases sitting between them. The CDR3 protein is CASSMPGRNYEQYF. The CDR3 DNA is TGTGCCAGTAGTATGCCAGGGCGAAATTACGAGCAGTACTTC.